This T cell receptor (beta chain) is from a study of identical twins. TCRdb called the 5' RACE reads again in MiXCR, with one record for every CDR3 protein. The profile shows 450,000 to 500,000 distinct CDR3 sequences, roughly an eighth of them singletons. Ten or more counts support this clonotype. The sample also formed part of further work on yellow fever vaccine responses in identical twins.

Sequencing input: CD4+ T cells sorted from blood. This clonotype was sampled from a woman younger than 35 in good health.

CDR3 region: CSARVAITYEQYF. Written as DNA, the CDR3 is TGCAGTGCTAGAGTGGCTATTACCTACGAGCAGTACTTC. The chain has TRBV20-1 and TRBJ2-7; no definite D call. Trimming stripped 1 base from V and 2 bases from J, with 9 bases between. Per germline, CDR1 DFQATT and CDR2 SNEGSKA (reference sequence). The CDR3 extends over 13 amino acids.